This T cell receptor beta chain was identified in a study of blood T cell repertoires in COVID-19. On the study more broadly: COVID-19 samples from acute and convalescent phases originated in the United States, Italy and Spain. In each case, the material was cDNA or gDNA derived from T cells, B-cell-depleted T cells, or PBMCs.

Original analysis: By means of reference gene primer amplification, nucleated cell counts were estimated. Sequenced by immunoSEQ multiplex PCR; TCRdb stores in-frame clones only, minus some. The DNA gave D and trimming, while V, J and clone size come from that table. Altogether 85,000 to 95,000 clones are present, less than 90% being singletons, with the ten largest covering around 19%. Between the trimmed V and J ends, which lost 5 bases and 2 bases, there was a span of 10 bases. CDR3 length equals 14 residues. Germline V gene lookup returns CDR1 SEHNR and CDR2 FQNEAQ (reference sequence). The source material was peripheral blood. This clonotype originated in an elderly woman with acute or convalescent COVID-19. The chain is built from TRBV7-9 and TRBJ1-3; D is undetermined. CDR3 coding DNA: TGTGCCAGCAGCAAGGGAGCTACTGGAAACACCATATATTTT. Translating it yields CASSKGATGNTIYF.